Listed below are T cell receptor beta chains from one sample, sequenced in a study of blood T cell repertoires in COVID-19. Repertoires were generated with immunoSEQ multiplex PCR, while TCRdb's copy carries only in-frame clones and drops some. The table lists approximately 150,000 clones, 80% to 90% of them singletons. Material for sequencing was PBMCs or T cells enriched from blood (not recorded which). All receptors come from a man aged 35-49 years with acute COVID-19. CDR3s include the opening cysteine and the closing phenylalanine or tryptophan. D genes are given only for firm matches. Rows give clone size only sometimes, using once, few, many, or a class for an expanded clone.

clone_size j_call v_call d_call cdr3_nt cdr3_aa
. TRBJ1-3 TRBV11-3 . TGTGCCAGCAGCTTAGCAGGGACTGGAAACACCATATATTTT CASSLAGTGNTIYF
. TRBJ1-3 TRBV4-2 TRBD1 TGTGCCAGCAGCCAACGGGACAGGGGGCCCCCTAACTCTGGAAACACCATATATTTT CASSQRDRGPPNSGNTIYF
. TRBJ1-3 TRBV28 TRBD1 TGTGCCAGCAGCCCGGACAGGGGAAGCGGGGGCGGAAACACCATATATTTT CASSPDRGSGGGNTIYF
. TRBJ1-5 TRBV27 . TGTGCCAGCAGTTTATCTGGGGGCAGGGATCAGCCCCAGCATTTT CASSLSGGRDQPQHF
. TRBJ2-1 TRBV6-5 . TGTGCCAGCAGTTACGGGGAGCCCTACAATGAGCAGTTCTTC CASSYGEPYNEQFF
. TRBJ1-2 TRBV3-1/TRBV3-2 . TGTGCCAGCAGCCAAGAAGGGGGTGGTCGCGGCTACACCTTC CASSQEGGGRGYTF
. TRBJ2-1 TRBV11-1 TRBD2 TGTGCCAGCAGCCCGAGCGGGACTAGCACCTACAATGAGCAGTTCTTC CASSPSGTSTYNEQFF
. TRBJ2-7 TRBV27 TRBD1 TGTGCCAGCAGTGCCGGACAGGGGTCCAGCTCCTACGAGCAGTACTTC CASSAGQGSSSYEQYF
. TRBJ1-1 TRBV5-8 . TGTGCCAGCAGTGAGCTAACCGACACTGAAGCTTTCTTT CASSELTDTEAFF
few TRBJ2-2 TRBV4-2 . TGTGCCAGCAGCCAAGAGAGGGCAGGGGTGAACACCGGGGAGCTGTTTTTT CASSQERAGVNTGELFF
. TRBJ1-2 TRBV6-5 TRBD1 TGTGCCAGCGCCTCTGAAAGGACAGGCTTCATCTACACCTTC CASASERTGFIYTF
. TRBJ1-5 TRBV2 . TGTGCCAGCAGTGGAAACGCGGGCTCTGGTCAGCCCCAGCATTTT CASSGNAGSGQPQHF
. TRBJ2-3 TRBV3-1/TRBV3-2 . TGTGCCAGCAGCCACGAGGCGGGTGGCACAGATACGCAGTATTTT CASSHEAGGTDTQYF
. TRBJ2-7 TRBV24-1 . TGTGCCACCAGTGAATCGGACGGGAACTCCTACGAGCAGTACTTC CATSESDGNSYEQYF
. TRBJ1-2 TRBV18 TRBD1 TGTGCCAGCTCAGACAGGGCAGAACACTATGGCTACACCTTC CASSDRAEHYGYTF
. TRBJ2-7 TRBV3-1/TRBV3-2 TRBD1 TGTGCCAGCAGCCAAGTGTCTTGGGACAGGGTGTCCTACGAGCAGTACTTC CASSQVSWDRVSYEQYF
once TRBJ2-2 TRBV18 TRBD1 TGTGCCAGCTCAATGGACAGGGGAAGCGGGGAGCTGTTTTTT CASSMDRGSGELFF
. TRBJ1-2 TRBV27 . TGTGCCAGCAGTTTCACCGACAGGTCCCGATACACCTTC CASSFTDRSRYTF
. TRBJ2-5 TRBV7-2 . TGTGCCAGCAGCTTAGCACAGGGAAGAGAGACCCAGTACTTC CASSLAQGRETQYF
few TRBJ2-7 TRBV9 TRBD1 TGTGCCAGCAGCGAGGGGACAGGATCCTACGAGCAGTACTTC CASSEGTGSYEQYF
. TRBJ1-2 TRBV6-5 TRBD1 TGTGCCAGCAGTTACGGGACAGAGAACTATGGCTACACCTTC CASSYGTENYGYTF
few TRBJ2-2 TRBV29-1 TRBD1 TGCAGCGTTGCACAGGGGGACGCCGGGGAGCTGTTTTTT CSVAQGDAGELFF
once TRBJ2-2 TRBV6-6 . TGTGCCAGCAGTCACCCTTGGGACACCGAAGGCACCGGGGAGCTGTTTTTT CASSHPWDTEGTGELFF
once TRBJ2-1 TRBV16 . TGTGCCAGCAGCCCCGACAGGAACTCCTACAATGAGCAGTTCTTC CASSPDRNSYNEQFF
. TRBJ2-3 TRBV7-9 TRBD1 TGTGCCAGCAGCTTAGCCGGGACAGGGGTGATCCCCACAGATACGCAGTATTTT CASSLAGTGVIPTDTQYF
. TRBJ1-5 TRBV27 . TGTGCCAGCAGTTTACTTGGGGGGTTGGGCAATCAGCCCCAGCATTTT CASSLLGGLGNQPQHF